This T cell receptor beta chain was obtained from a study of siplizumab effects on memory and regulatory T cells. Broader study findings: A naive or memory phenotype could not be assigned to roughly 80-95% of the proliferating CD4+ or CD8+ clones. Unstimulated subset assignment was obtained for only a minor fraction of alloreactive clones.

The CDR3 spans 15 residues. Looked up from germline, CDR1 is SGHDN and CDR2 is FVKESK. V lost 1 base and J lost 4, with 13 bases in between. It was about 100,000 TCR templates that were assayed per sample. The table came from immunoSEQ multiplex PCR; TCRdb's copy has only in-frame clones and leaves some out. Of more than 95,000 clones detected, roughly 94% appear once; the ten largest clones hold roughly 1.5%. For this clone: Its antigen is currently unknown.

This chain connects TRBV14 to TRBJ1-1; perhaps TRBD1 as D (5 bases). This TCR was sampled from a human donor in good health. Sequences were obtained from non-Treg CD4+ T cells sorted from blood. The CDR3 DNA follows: TGTGCCAGCAGCCAAGTGTCTCAGGGTATCACTGAAGCTTTCTTT. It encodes CASSQVSQGITEAFF.